What follows are 32 T cell receptor beta chains derived from one specimen sequenced in a study of T cells in Graves' hyperthyroidism and ophthalmopathy. Amplification of TCR beta CDR3 regions was performed using RNA transcripts as template. A set of HTBI primers served as the primers for a first-round RT-PCR of the TCR CDR3. TCRdb analysed the multiplex PCR reads with MiXCR anew, one entry per CDR3 protein. The repertoire holds more than 500,000 distinct CDR3 sequences, with 14% to 15% as singletons. Sequenced input: blood. The receptor source for this set is a woman aged 40 to 50 with Graves' ophthalmopathy.

This clonotype came up many times. The rearrangement uses TRBV28 and TRBJ1-5, with D unresolved. Germline V CDR1 and CDR2: MDHEN, SYDVKM. CDR3 length equals 14 residues. Trimming removed 8 bases from V and 1 base from J, with 12 bases in between. The CDR3 loop reads CASSEERSNQPQHF. The CDR3 DNA reads TGTGCCAGCTCCGAGGAGAGGAGCAATCAGCCCCAGCATTTT.

This clonotype occurred many times. The chain has TRBV19 and TRBJ2-7, with a possible D match to TRBD1 (5 bases). This CDR3 contains 14 residues. Looked up from germline, CDR1 is LNHDA and CDR2 is SQIVND (reference sequence). The V end was cut by 3 bases, the J end by 1 base, with 10 bases between. CDR3 amino acids: CASSMTELSYEQYF. CDR3 in DNA: TGTGCCAGTAGTATGACAGAGCTTTCCTACGAGCAGTACTTC.

The sample holds many counts of this clonotype. The chain has TRBV29-1 and TRBJ2-7, with D possibly being TRBD2 (5 bases). Trimming left V 4 bases short and J 7 bases short, with 17 bases between. The CDR3 covers 13 residues. Germline V lookup: CDR1 SQVTM, CDR2 ANQGSEA. The CDR3 loop reads CSVGVSGPGEQYF. CDR3 in DNA: TGCAGCGTTGGTGTGTCCGGGCCGGGGGAGCAGTACTTC.

In this sample, this clonotype turned up many times. The chain employs TRBV28 and TRBJ1-1; 7 nucleotides match TRBD1. J gave up 7 bases and V 6 bases, and 17 bases lay outside the gene matches. Germline V gene data show CDR1 as MDHEN and CDR2 as SYDVKM. This CDR3 contains 16 residues. CDR3 sequence (DNA): TGTGCCAGCAGCCTTCCCCCCGTACAGGGGCGGATTGAAGCTTTCTTT. Its protein is CASSLPPVQGRIEAFF.

The rearrangement uses TRBV20-1 and TRBJ1-1; possibly TRBD1 for D (5 bases). V was cut by 2 bases and J by 0 bases, with 13 bases left in between. The CDR3 is made up of 15 amino acids. Germline V gene lookup returns CDR1 DFQATT and CDR2 SNEGSKA (reference sequence). The DNA for the CDR3 is TGCAGTGCTAGATCGGCAAGGGGAGTGAACACTGAAGCTTTCTTT. Protein sequence: CSARSARGVNTEAFF.

Regarding this clonotype: An end of the junction differs from the germline gene, which may be a read error. V and J are TRBV7-7 and TRBJ2-7; a weak D match, TRBD2 (5 bases). Per germline, CDR1 SSHAT and CDR2 FNYEAQ (reference sequence). The CDR3 covers 13 residues. The CDR3 is CASSLRDTYEQYF. The CDR3 nucleotides are TGTGCTAGCAGCTTACGGGATACCTACGAGCAGTACTTC.

This clonotype was seen repeatedly, ten times or more. The chain combines TRBV4-1 with TRBJ2-2; perhaps TRBD1 as D (5 bases). V was clipped by 1 base and J by 7 bases, with 16 bases between them. The CDR3 loop spans 16 amino acids. Germline-derived CDR1 and CDR2 are MGHRA and YSYEKL. CDR3 nucleotide sequence: TGCGCCAGCAGCCAAGGACTGGGGCCCCTCGTCGGGGAGCTGTTTTTT. It specifies CASSQGLGPLVGELFF.

This clonotype was seen ten or more times. The V and J genes are TRBV28 and TRBJ2-5; D perhaps matches TRBD2 (7 bases). Germline assignment: CDR1 MDHEN and CDR2 SYDVKM. The length of the CDR3 is 15 residues. V lost 7 bases, J lost 5 bases, and 20 bases lay in between. CDR3 region: CASTLGGGPKETQYF. CDR3 nucleotide sequence: TGTGCCAGCACCTTGGGGGGGGGGCCTAAGGAGACCCAGTACTTC.

In its sample, this clonotype was seen many times. The V and J genes are TRBV12-3 or TRBV12-4 and TRBJ2-5, with TRBD1 matching over 8 bases. The V segment lost 4 bases and the J segment 5 bases; nucleotides outside the gene matches: 9. This CDR3 has 15 amino acids. CDR3 sequence (DNA): TGTGCCAGCAGTTCGCCGACAGGGGTCCCGGAGACCCAGTACTTC. Protein product: CASSSPTGVPETQYF.

This clonotype was observed many times. This rearrangement joins TRBV12-3 or TRBV12-4 to TRBJ2-6; D is unresolved. Between the trimmed V and J ends, which lost 6 bases and 4 bases, there was a span of 16 bases. CDR3 length: 16 amino acids. CDR3 amino acids: CASSRDATLGANVLTF. CDR3 DNA: TGTGCCAGCAGCCGTGACGCGACTCTGGGGGCCAACGTCCTGACTTTC.

This clonotype has at least ten counts. V usage is TRBV2 and J usage is TRBJ1-2, with a tentative D call TRBD1 (5 bases). The germline V gene has CDR1 SNHLY and CDR2 FYNNEI. V dropped 7 bases and J dropped 6 bases, with 15 bases sitting between them. The CDR3 consists of 13 residues. The CDR3 bases are TGTGCCAGCATGGGGACCGCTTATCATGGCTACACCTTC. The encoded protein is CASMGTAYHGYTF. Full variable domain (remainder filled in from reference TRBV2 and TRBJ1-2): EPEVTQTPSHQVTQMGQEVILRCVPISNHLYFYWYRQILGQKVEFLVSFYNNEISEKSEIFDDQFSVERPDGSNFTLKIRSTKLEDSAMYFCASMGTAYHGYTFGSGTRLTVV.

The sample holds many counts of this clonotype. This chain links TRBV28 with TRBJ2-7, with D possibly matching TRBD2 (7 bases). Looked up from germline, CDR1 is MDHEN and CDR2 is SYDVKM. This CDR3 comprises 12 residues. V lost 11 bases, J lost 3 bases, and 14 bases lay in between. The CDR3 protein is CACGGAGYEQYF. CDR3 nucleotide sequence: TGTGCCTGTGGGGGGGCGGGCTACGAGCAGTACTTC.

This clonotype was detected ten times or more. The genes are TRBV5-1 and TRBJ2-1, with TRBD1 as a possible D gene (5 bases). This CDR3 comprises 17 residues. Per the germline V gene, CDR1 is SGHRS and CDR2 is YFSETQ. V was pared by 0 bases and J by 0 bases, with 13 bases between. CDR3 in amino acids: CASSLGFAGYSYNEQFF. CDR3 nucleotides: TGCGCCAGCAGCTTGGGGTTCGCAGGGTACTCCTACAATGAGCAGTTCTTC.

This clonotype was detected a few times. Compared with germline, one end of the junction differs, possibly owing to a read error. The gene calls are TRBV15 and TRBJ2-3, with 9 bases identical to TRBD2. There are 15 residues in the CDR3. In germline, CDR1 is LNHNV, CDR2 YYDKDF (reference sequence). The CDR3 is CATSPGGTSTDTQYF. Written as DNA, the CDR3 is TGTGCCACCAGCCCCGGGGGGACTAGCACGGATACGCAGTATTTT.

This clonotype occurred a few times. The V call is TRBV4-1, the J call TRBJ2-7; D not resolved. The CDR3 is 13 amino acids. V lost 1 base and J 3 bases, leaving 7 bases between the germline ends. The germline gives CDR1 MGHRA, CDR2 YSYEKL. The CDR3 DNA reads TGCGCCAGCAGCCAAGTGTTCAGCTACGAGCAGTACTTC. Translating it yields CASSQVFSYEQYF.

The table lists this clonotype with many counts. The chain has TRBV7-2 and TRBJ1-2, with a possible D match to TRBD1 (6 bases). V was shortened by 5 bases and J by 8 bases, with 12 bases between the two germline ends. CDR1 SGHTA and CDR2 FQGNSA come from the germline V gene. The CDR3 is 12 amino acids. CDR3 protein: CASSQQGSGYTF. The CDR3, as DNA: TGTGCCAGCAGCCAACAGGGATCCGGCTACACCTTC.

The CDR3 reads CATSEDSPNSPLHF. As DNA, the CDR3 is TGTGCCACCAGTGAGGACAGCCCAAATTCACCCCTCCACTTT. The genes are TRBV24-1 and TRBJ1-6; perhaps TRBD1 as D (6 bases). V shed 4 bases and J shed 7 bases, with 10 bases lying between them. The CDR3 is 14 amino acids. Per the germline V gene, CDR1 is KGHDR and CDR2 is SFDVKD.

This clonotype was seen more than once but under ten times. The rearrangement uses TRBV3-1 and TRBJ1-1; 8 nucleotides match TRBD1. The V gene end was trimmed by 3 bases and the J gene end by 2 bases; junction bases not matched to a gene: 5. The CDR3 loop spans 15 amino acids. The germline gives CDR1 LGHDT, CDR2 YNNKEL (reference sequence). The CDR3 DNA reads as TGTGCCAGCAGCCAGGGACAGGTAACCAACACTGAAGCTTTCTTT. Translation gives CASSQGQVTNTEAFF.

This clonotype was seen repeatedly, ten times or more. This chain uses TRBV2 with TRBJ2-4, with 13 bases identical to TRBD2. Germline-derived CDR1 and CDR2 are SNHLY and FYNNEI. The CDR3 loop spans 15 amino acids. V shed 5 bases, J shed 7 bases, and the junction held 5 bases outside the gene matches. For the CDR3, the DNA is TGTGCCAGCAGTCTAACGACTAGCGGGAGGAACATTCAGTACTTC. Its protein product is CASSLTTSGRNIQYF.

This clonotype has just a few counts. This CDR3 reads CASSEWTGGNYGYTF. CDR3 DNA sequence: TGTGCCAGCAGCGAGTGGACAGGGGGAAACTATGGCTACACCTTC. The chain carries TRBV2 and TRBJ1-2; 10 bases map to TRBD1. The CDR3 totals 15 residues. The J segment lost 2 bases and the V segment lost 6 bases, leaving 6 bases of the junction unmatched. CDR1 is SNHLY and CDR2 is FYNNEI in the germline V gene.

This clonotype was found many times. The chain combines TRBV15 with TRBJ2-2; D not certain. Germline CDR1 is LNHNV and CDR2 is YYDKDF (reference sequence). V was cut by 0 bases and J by 1 base, with 9 bases left in between. This CDR3 is built from 16 residues. The CDR3 region is CATSRERGENTGELFF. The CDR3 DNA is TGTGCCACCAGCAGAGAGAGAGGCGAGAACACCGGGGAGCTGTTTTTT.

By sample share, this clonotype is medium-sized. V is TRBV12-3 or TRBV12-4 and J is TRBJ2-5; perhaps TRBD1 as D (5 bases). The CDR3 spans 12 residues. V was shortened by 6 bases and J by 7 bases, with 12 bases between the two germline ends. In nucleotides, the CDR3 is TGTGCCAGCAGCCCCCTAAGGGGGACCCAGTACTTC. Encoded protein: CASSPLRGTQYF.

This clonotype showed up many times. With a much larger clone just one base away, this may be a read error. CDR3 nucleotide sequence: TGTGCCAGCAGCTTAGCGGGACAGGGGTTGCACGAGCAGCACTTC. It is translated as CASSLAGQGLHEQHF. The rearrangement links TRBV7-2 to TRBJ2-7; the match to TRBD1 covers 10 bases. The CDR3 loop spans 15 amino acids. Looked up from germline, CDR1 is SGHTA and CDR2 is FQGNSA.

The table lists this clonotype with a few counts. The V and J genes are TRBV6-5 and TRBJ2-7; D call uncertain. The V gene's germline CDR1 is MNHEY and CDR2 SVGAGI. The length of the CDR3 is 13 residues. Trimming left V 7 bases short and J 1 base short, with 11 bases between. CDR3 residues: CASTWSLSYEQYF. In nucleotides, the CDR3 is TGTGCCAGCACTTGGAGCCTTTCCTACGAGCAGTACTTC.

This clonotype appeared many times. The chain recombines TRBV12-3 or TRBV12-4 with TRBJ2-2, with 9 bases identical to TRBD2. CDR3 length: 16 residues. Losses at the gene ends were 5 bases for V and 6 bases for J; bases not matched to a gene: 10. Written as DNA, the CDR3 is TGTGCCAGCAGTACCAATTTAGCGGGAGAAGCCGGGGAGCTGTTTTTT. As protein: CASSTNLAGEAGELFF.

This clonotype was seen at least ten times. The gene calls are TRBV6-5 and TRBJ1-3; D gene unclear. Trimming took off 5 bases at V and 0 bases at J, with 5 bases between the two ends. CDR3 length: 13 residues. Germline V CDR1 and CDR2: MNHEY, SVGAGI. Written as DNA, the CDR3 is TGTGCCAGCAGTCAGGACTCTGGAAACACCATATATTTT. Its protein is CASSQDSGNTIYF.

In its sample, this clonotype was seen a few times. The chain is built from TRBV4-1 and TRBJ2-7, with D maybe TRBD1 (6 bases). Looked up from germline, CDR1 is MGHRA and CDR2 is YSYEKL. The CDR3 totals 14 residues. Trimming stripped 4 bases from V and 2 bases from J, with 12 bases between. The CDR3 protein is CASSLHRDAYEQYF. For the CDR3, the DNA is TGCGCCAGCAGCCTGCACAGGGACGCCTACGAGCAGTACTTC.

This clonotype was counted a few times. CDR3 coding DNA: TGTGCCAGCAGTGAAGCTAAACCATTCGAGCAGTACTTC. Amino acids: CASSEAKPFEQYF. V and J are TRBV25-1 and TRBJ2-7, with D hard to call. Germline values: CDR1 MGHDK, CDR2 SYGVNS. V was cut by 2 bases and J by 6 bases, with 11 bases left in between. The CDR3 covers 13 residues.

This clonotype was picked up many times. J is TRBJ1-2 and V is TRBV7-2, with a tentative D call TRBD1 (6 bases). The CDR3 extends over 13 amino acids. Germline loops: CDR1 SGHTA, CDR2 FQGNSA. Trimming shortened V by 3 bases and J by 8 bases, and 13 bases separated the two germline ends. The CDR3 here is CASSFDTQGGYTF. The CDR3 DNA reads as TGTGCCAGCAGCTTTGACACACAGGGAGGCTACACCTTC.

This clonotype was observed many times. This rearrangement joins TRBV19 to TRBJ1-5; 8 nucleotides agree with TRBD1. Germline CDR1 is LNHDA and CDR2 is SQIVND (reference sequence). V lost 3 bases and J lost 5; bases outside the gene matches: 9. CDR3 size: 16 residues. As DNA, the CDR3 is TGTGCCAGTAGTATTCAACCTACAGGGGGGTATCAGCCCCAGCATTTT. It codes for CASSIQPTGGYQPQHF.

Ten or more counts support this clonotype. As DNA, the CDR3 is TGTGCCAGCGAAAAGAACACTGAAGCTTTCTTT. Translating it yields CASEKNTEAFF. This sequence joins TRBV19 and TRBJ1-1; D remains unclear. CDR3 length equals 11 residues. CDR1 is LNHDA and CDR2 is SQIVND in the germline V gene (reference sequence). Trimming left V 9 bases short and J 1 base short, with 6 bases between.

This clonotype occurred many times. V usage is TRBV19 and J usage is TRBJ1-5; D possibly corresponds to TRBD1 (6 bases). Germline V lookup: CDR1 LNHDA, CDR2 SQIVND (reference sequence). The CDR3 has 13 residues. V was pared by 6 bases and J by 6 bases, with 12 bases between. The CDR3 DNA sequence: TGTGCCAGTAGAAAACAGGGAGGTCAGCCCCAGCATTTT. As protein: CASRKQGGQPQHF.